What follows are 19 T cell receptor beta chains derived from one specimen sequenced in a study of beta chain features in type 1 diabetes. Sequenced material consisted of expressed TCRB transcripts (all of the isolated RNA was reverse transcribed). Measured with immunoSEQ multiplex PCR; TCRdb has only the in-frame clones, and not every one. This table has around 310,000 clones, about 11% appearing once. Sequenced material: naive CD4+ T cells from blood. The receptors here all came from a woman between 25 and 40 years old in good health.

The chain's CDR3 is CSGLRDSYGYTF. DNA for the CDR3: TGCAGCGGACTCCGGGACAGCTATGGCTACACCTTC. This chain links TRBV29-1 with TRBJ1-2; 7 bases align to TRBD1. CDR1 SQVTM and CDR2 ANQGSEA come from the germline V gene. With V trimmed by 7 bases and J by 4 bases, 6 bases remained unmatched. The CDR3 has 12 amino acids.

The chain employs TRBV28 and TRBJ2-1, with a weak D call TRBD1 (5 bases). CDR1 and CDR2 (germline): MDHEN, SYDVKM. This CDR3 is 15 amino acids long. The V end was cut by 3 bases, the J end by 5 bases, with 14 bases between. CDR3 loop: CASSFGQGWDNEQFF. The CDR3 DNA reads TGTGCCAGCAGTTTTGGGCAGGGTTGGGACAATGAGCAGTTCTTC.

The CDR3, as DNA: TGTGCCAGTACCAATACCGCCCGGGACACGAACCCCTACGAGCAGTACTTC. Residues: CASTNTARDTNPYEQYF. V gene TRBV19 combines with J gene TRBJ2-7, with D possibly being TRBD1 (6 bases). The CDR3 totals 17 residues. V shed 7 bases and J shed 2 bases, with 24 bases lying between them. Germline CDR1 and CDR2: LNHDA and SQIVND (reference sequence). Complete variable domain (other parts from reference TRBV19 and TRBJ2-7): DGGITQSPKYLFRKEGQNVTLSCEQNLNHDAMYWYRQDPGQGLRLIYYSQIVNDFQKGDIAEGYSVSREKKESFPLTVTSAQKNPTAFYLCASTNTARDTNPYEQYFGPGTRLTVT.

The chain uses TRBV7-2 and TRBJ2-1, with 10 bases fitting TRBD2. CDR3 size: 15 residues. CDR1 is SGHTA and CDR2 is FQGNSA in the germline V gene. V shed 3 bases and J 5 bases; nucleotides not matched to a gene: 4. The CDR3 here is CASSFTSGEDNEQFF. In DNA form, the CDR3 reads TGTGCCAGCAGCTTTACTAGCGGGGAGGACAATGAGCAGTTCTTC.

This clone appeared many times. The chain links TRBV9 to TRBJ2-6; no firm D call. This CDR3 is 16 amino acids long. The ends were cut back, 1 base at V and 1 base at J, with 9 bases in the middle. Germline assignment: CDR1 SGDLS and CDR2 YYNGEE. The CDR3 DNA follows: TGTGCCAGCAGCGTATCCCCTTCTTCTGGGGCCAACGTCCTGACTTTC. It encodes CASSVSPSSGANVLTF. The whole variable domain, filled in from reference TRBV9 and TRBJ2-6, reads DSGVTQTPKHLITATGQRVTLRCSPRSGDLSVYWYQQSLDQGLQFLIQYYNGEERAKGNILERFSAQQFPDLHSELNLSSLELGDSALYFCASSVSPSSGANVLTFGAGSRLTVL.

The gene calls are TRBV7-8 and TRBJ1-2, with D possibly being TRBD1 (5 bases). V was shortened by 1 base and J by 4 bases, with 10 bases between the two germline ends. Germline lookup yields CDR1 SGHVS and CDR2 FQNEAQ. The CDR3 extends over 14 amino acids. CDR3 nucleotide sequence: TGTGCCAGCAGCTTAGACGAAGGGGTCTATGGCTACACCTTC. Protein sequence: CASSLDEGVYGYTF.

This clone has more than one count but fewer than ten. Within the sample, other DNA sequences also encode this same CDR3. V and J are TRBV30 and TRBJ1-5, with D uncertain. V gave up 0 bases and J gave up 4 bases, with 7 bases separating them. Per germline, CDR1 GTSNPN and CDR2 SVGIG (reference sequence). The CDR3 has 13 residues. The CDR3 nucleotides read TGTGCCTGGAGTGTAGGAGTGAATCAGCCCCAGCATTTT. Translated, it gives CAWSVGVNQPQHF.

This chain connects TRBV28 to TRBJ2-7, with a possible D match to TRBD2 (6 bases). The CDR3 contains 12 residues. Trimming removed 4 bases from V and 3 bases from J, with 7 bases in between. CDR1 MDHEN and CDR2 SYDVKM come from the germline V gene. The CDR3 here is CASSSSVYEQYF. The CDR3 coding sequence is TGTGCCAGCAGTTCTAGCGTCTACGAGCAGTACTTC.

Worth noting for this clone: The sample carries other DNA sequences with the same CDR3. The DNA of the CDR3 is TGTGCCAGCAGCGCGGGGACTAGCGGCACAGATACGCAGTATTTT. This codes for CASSAGTSGTDTQYF. The chain couples TRBV7-9 to TRBJ2-3, with TRBD2 matching 10 bases. After removal of 5 bases from V and 1 base from J, the junction contained 3 bases not matched to a gene. The CDR3 extends over 15 amino acids. From germline, CDR1 is SEHNR and CDR2 FQNEAQ (reference sequence).

The V call is TRBV27, the J call TRBJ2-6; 7 nucleotides align to TRBD1. The germline CDR1 and CDR2 sequences are MNHEY and SMNVEV (reference sequence). The CDR3 length is 15 residues. J was trimmed by 2 bases and V by 3 bases; bases with no gene match: 1. The CDR3 is CASSFDRAGANVLTF. The CDR3 region has the DNA TGTGCCAGCAGTTTCGACAGGGCTGGGGCCAACGTCCTGACTTTC.

The chain couples TRBV7-9 to TRBJ1-2, with 10 positions matching TRBD1. V shed 10 bases and J 7 bases; nucleotides not matched to a gene: 15. Per germline, CDR1 SEHNR and CDR2 FQNEAQ (reference sequence). The CDR3 is made up of 15 amino acids. CDR3 protein: CATVSPGTGESGYTF. The CDR3 bases are TGTGCCACCGTAAGTCCCGGGACAGGGGAGAGTGGCTACACCTTC.

The chain carries TRBV4-3 and TRBJ2-3; D perhaps matches TRBD1 (5 bases). CDR1 is LGHNA, CDR2 YSLEER, per germline. CDR3 length: 16 amino acids. With 1 base removed from V and 0 bases from J, the gap between germline ends came to 11 bases. CDR3 in DNA: TGCGCCAGCAGCCAAGGGACACTATCTAGCACAGATACGCAGTATTTT. It codes for CASSQGTLSSTDTQYF.

The chain couples TRBV6-5 to TRBJ2-4, with D perhaps TRBD1 (5 bases). Germline V CDR1 and CDR2: MNHEY, SVGAGI. There are 14 residues in the CDR3. Trimming took 6 bases from V and 0 from J, leaving 9 bases between them. CDR3 bases: TGTGCCAGCAGACCGACAGTAGCCAAAAACATTCAGTACTTC. Translation gives CASRPTVAKNIQYF.

The chain employs TRBV7-9 and TRBJ2-3; 9 positions agree with TRBD1. The germline V gene has CDR1 SEHNR and CDR2 FQNEAQ (reference sequence). CDR3 length equals 13 residues. The V gene end was trimmed by 1 base and the J gene end by 8 bases; junction bases not matched to a gene: 1. CDR3 residues: CASSLGDRATQYF. CDR3 DNA sequence: TGTGCCAGCAGCTTAGGGGACAGGGCTACGCAGTATTTT.

This chain uses TRBV28 with TRBJ1-1; 7 bases align to TRBD1. The length of the CDR3 is 15 residues. V trimming: 3 bases; J trimming: 6 bases; junction bases outside the gene matches: 10. Germline loops: CDR1 MDHEN, CDR2 SYDVKM. The CDR3 here is CASSFRQGVSAEAFF. Here the CDR3 DNA reads TGTGCCAGCAGTTTTCGACAGGGAGTAAGTGCTGAAGCTTTCTTT.

The rearrangement links TRBV20-1 to TRBJ2-3, with D perhaps TRBD1 (5 bases). V was pared by 1 base and J by 9 bases, with 8 bases between. This CDR3 region has 11 residues. Germline V gene sequence: CDR1 DFQATT, CDR2 SNEGSKA (reference sequence). Written as DNA, the CDR3 is TGCAGTGCTAGAGTCACAGGCACGCAGTATTTT. Translation gives CSARVTGTQYF.

This clone occurred a few times. The chain employs TRBV27 and TRBJ1-1, with D perhaps matching TRBD1 (6 bases). This CDR3 is built from 15 residues. Germline V CDR1 and CDR2: MNHEY, SMNVEV (reference sequence). V lost 6 bases and J lost 2, with 16 bases in between. CDR3 protein: CASRSGGAGNTEAFF. The DNA of the CDR3 is TGTGCCAGCAGGTCGGGGGGGGCGGGTAACACTGAAGCTTTCTTT.

V is TRBV18 and J is TRBJ2-3; D not resolved. Germline values: CDR1 KGHSH, CDR2 LQKENI. This CDR3 has 15 amino acids. V was shortened by 2 bases and J by 2 bases, with 11 bases between the two germline ends. CDR3 residues: CASSPYEVITDTQYF. The DNA for the CDR3 is TGTGCCAGCTCACCATACGAGGTCATCACAGATACGCAGTATTTT. Complete variable domain (other parts from reference TRBV18 and TRBJ2-3): NAGVMQNPRHLVRRRGQEARLRCSPMKGHSHVYWYRQLPEEGLKFMVYLQKENIIDESGMPKERFSAEFPKEGPSILRIQQVVRGDSAAYFCASSPYEVITDTQYFGPGTRLTVL.

The V call is TRBV30, the J call TRBJ2-5; 7 positions agree with TRBD2. Trimming removed 1 base from V and 7 bases from J; junction bases left unmatched: 0. The CDR3 is 11 amino acids. Germline lookup yields CDR1 GTSNPN and CDR2 SVGIG (reference sequence). Written as DNA, the CDR3 is TGTGCCTGGAGTGCGGGGGGGACCCAGTACTTC. This gives the protein CAWSAGGTQYF. Together with reference TRBV30 and TRBJ2-5, the CDR3 gives the full variable domain: SQTIHQWPATLVQPVGSPLSLECTVEGTSNPNLYWYRQAAGRGLQLLFYSVGIGQISSEVPQNLSASRPQDRQFILSSKKLLLSDSGFYLCAWSAGGTQYFGPGTRLLVL.